The T cell receptor beta chain under discussion was sequenced for a study of T cell responses to AZD1222 COVID-19 vaccine. Study observations and caveats: Among the donors, most were white British and more were female, and clonal diversity was possibly underestimated.

On this clone itself: What it recognizes is unknown.

Method: immunoSEQ multiplex PCR; TCRdb's copy keeps in-frame clones and lacks some. In the table there are about 130,000 clones, roughly nine tenths of which are singletons. The clonotype comes from an adult in good health. Sequenced material: peripheral blood, taken on day 0 of AZD1222 vaccination.

The CDR3 coding sequence is TGTGCCAGCAGCTCAGCGTTATGGGGGGGCTATGGCTACACCTTC. Its translation is CASSSALWGGYGYTF. The chain links TRBV5-4 to TRBJ1-2; a possible D gene is TRBD1 (5 bases). V was pared by 3 bases and J by 4 bases, with 16 bases between. Germline assignment: CDR1 SGHNT and CDR2 YYREEE (reference sequence). The CDR3 loop spans 15 amino acids.